This T cell receptor (beta chain) derives from a study of cytomegalovirus exposure and HLA in healthy donors. Overall study results and limits: TCR beta chains numbering approximately 150 were designated cytomegalovirus-associated. Many donors shared some public TCRs, even though most TCR sequences were rare.

TCRdb keeps only in-frame clones here, not all; method: immunoSEQ multiplex PCR. Of 150,000 to 200,000 clones listed, about three quarters are singletons. As concerns this clone: Its antigen is not known.

Trimming shortened V by 1 base and J by 9 bases, and 15 bases separated the two germline ends. CDR3 size: 14 residues. In germline, CDR1 is SGHTA, CDR2 FQGNSA. The TCR originated in a woman aged 25 to 39 in good health and CMV-seronegative. The chain recombines TRBV7-2 with TRBJ2-5; D is possibly TRBD1 (6 bases). The sample consisted of PBMCs. The CDR3 region has the DNA TGTGCCAGCAGCTTAGTAAACAGGGTAGAATCCCAGTACTTC. Translated: CASSLVNRVESQYF.